The 21 T cell receptor beta chains presented below share a single source sample, sequenced in a study of blood T cell repertoires in COVID-19. Generated by immunoSEQ multiplex PCR, the TCRdb table keeps only in-frame clones and is missing some. The data contain about 200,000 clones, about 88% of them singletons. Sequencing was done on a sample of peripheral blood. The receptors shown here come from a man aged 50 or older with COVID-19, enrolled during active disease.

The chain couples TRBV7-3 to TRBJ2-7; 10 bases fit TRBD2. Germline lookup yields CDR1 SGHTA and CDR2 FQGTGA. The CDR3 totals 14 residues. With 5 bases clipped from V and 6 bases from J, the junction kept 7 bases outside the gene matches. The CDR3, as DNA: TGTGCCAGCAGCGCTAGCGGGAGAGTTAGCGAGCAGTACTTC. Translation: CASSASGRVSEQYF. Full variable domain (missing parts from reference TRBV7-3 and TRBJ2-7): GAGVSQTPSNKVTEKGKYVELRCDPISGHTALYWYRQSLGQGPEFLIYFQGTGAADDSGLPNDRFFAVRPEGSVSTLKIQRTERGDSAVYLCASSASGRVSEQYFGPGTRLTVT.

This clone came up a few times. The rearrangement joins TRBV6-1 to TRBJ1-5; D is unclear. V was pared by 3 bases and J by 11 bases, with 8 bases between. The CDR3 has 11 amino acids. CDR1 is MNHNS and CDR2 is SASEGT in the germline V gene. The CDR3 sequence: CASSDGRAQHF. DNA for the CDR3: TGTGCCAGCAGTGATGGGAGAGCCCAGCATTTT.

The CDR3: CATSAPGNSYNEQFF. DNA of the CDR3: TGTGCCACCAGTGCCCCGGGGAACTCCTACAATGAGCAGTTCTTC. The chain links TRBV24-1 to TRBJ2-1, with a tentative D call TRBD2 (5 bases). CDR1 and CDR2 from the germline V gene are KGHDR and SFDVKD. The CDR3 contains 15 residues. V shed 5 bases and J shed 0 bases, with 10 bases lying between them.

The rearrangement links TRBV28 to TRBJ1-3; D may be TRBD1 (5 bases). Germline V lookup: CDR1 MDHEN, CDR2 SYDVKM. Trimming stripped 6 bases from V and 1 base from J, with 7 bases between. CDR3 length equals 13 residues. CDR3 sequence reads: CASRAGSGNTIYF. The CDR3 nucleotides read TGTGCCAGCAGGGCAGGGTCTGGAAACACCATATATTTT.

The V and J genes are TRBV29-1 and TRBJ1-1; tentative D call: TRBD1 (5 bases). CDR1 and CDR2 from the germline V gene are SQVTM and ANQGSEA. The CDR3 contains 15 residues. V was pared by 7 bases and J by 0 bases, with 18 bases between. This CDR3 is CSAKWTDTLNTEAFF. For the CDR3, the DNA is TGCAGCGCCAAATGGACGGACACTTTGAACACTGAAGCTTTCTTT.

The CDR3 DNA sequence: TGCGCCAGCAGCTTGACTTATTCTGGAGTTGAGCAGTTCTTC. It encodes CASSLTYSGVEQFF. This sequence joins TRBV5-1 and TRBJ2-1; D uncertain. Deletions cut 1 base from V and 9 bases from J, with 14 bases between. The CDR3 loop spans 14 amino acids. Germline CDR1 is SGHRS and CDR2 is YFSETQ.

The gene calls are TRBV30 and TRBJ2-3; TRBD2 aligns across 9 bases. This CDR3 spans 13 amino acids. The germline V gene has CDR1 GTSNPN and CDR2 SVGIG (reference sequence). V lost 5 bases, J lost 6 bases, and 6 bases stayed unmatched. CDR3 in DNA: TGTGCCTGGGTTAGCGGGGGCGCCGATACGCAGTATTTT. This translates into CAWVSGGADTQYF.

The J gene is TRBJ2-7, the V gene TRBV10-2; 8 bases line up with TRBD1. After removal of 7 bases from V and 5 bases from J, the junction contained 13 bases not matched to a gene. Germline-derived CDR1 and CDR2 are WSHSY and SAAADI. The CDR3 is 15 amino acids. The CDR3 sequence: CASNSRQGSRDEQYF. The CDR3 coding sequence is TGCGCCAGCAACTCCCGACAGGGGAGTCGTGACGAGCAGTACTTC.

The chain joins TRBV19 to TRBJ1-1; no definite D call. Deletions cut 3 bases from V and 6 bases from J, with 17 bases between. There are 15 residues in the CDR3. CDR1 LNHDA and CDR2 SQIVND come from the germline V gene (reference sequence). The CDR3 region has the DNA TGTGCCAGTAGTATTGAGCGGGGAAGAAGGGCTGAAGCTTTCTTT. Translating it yields CASSIERGRRAEAFF.

The rearrangement links TRBV19 to TRBJ2-1; 10 nucleotides match TRBD2. This CDR3 has 16 amino acids. The germline V gene has CDR1 LNHDA and CDR2 SQIVND (reference sequence). With 4 bases clipped from V and 4 bases from J, the junction kept 7 bases outside the gene matches. Written as DNA, the CDR3 is TGTGCCAGTAGTACCTCTCCGGGACTAGCGTACAATGAGCAGTTCTTC. The encoded protein is CASSTSPGLAYNEQFF.

The genes are TRBV6-5 and TRBJ1-1; 8 nucleotides align to TRBD1. The CDR3 has 14 amino acids. From germline, CDR1 is MNHEY and CDR2 SVGAGI. V gave up 4 bases and J gave up 6 bases; unmatched junction bases: 7. The CDR3 nucleotides are TGTGCCAGCAGTTCCAGCCGGACAGGGCCTGAAGCTTTCTTT. It codes for CASSSSRTGPEAFF.

This clone was seen just once. The chain employs TRBV5-4 and TRBJ1-6; weak D call: TRBD1 (5 bases). In germline, CDR1 is SGHNT, CDR2 YYREEE (reference sequence). Trimming cost V 3 bases and J 8 bases, with 15 bases left between them. This CDR3 is built from 15 residues. The DNA for the CDR3 is TGTGCCAGCAGCTGGAGGGGCCCTGCCGATTCACCCCTCCACTTT. Its protein product is CASSWRGPADSPLHF.

This clone was counted a single time. The CDR3 DNA sequence: TGTGCCAGCAGCGGGACAGGGTCTCTTACTCGTCATACGCAGTATTTT. Its translation is CASSGTGSLTRHTQYF. V is TRBV5-5 and J is TRBJ2-3, with 9 bases identical to TRBD1. Trimming at V came to 4 bases and at J to 7 bases, leaving 13 bases not matched to a gene. The CDR3 runs to 16 residues. Germline V lookup: CDR1 SGHKS, CDR2 YYEKEE (reference sequence).

V usage is TRBV9 and J usage is TRBJ2-5, with 10 bases that match TRBD1. Germline CDR1 is SGDLS and CDR2 is YYNGEE. The V gene end was trimmed by 2 bases and the J gene end by 2 bases; junction bases not matched to a gene: 3. The CDR3 runs 15 residues. In DNA, the CDR3 is TGTGCCAGCAGCGTTAGGGGACAGGGGCAAGAGACCCAGTACTTC. The encoded protein is CASSVRGQGQETQYF.

J is TRBJ2-5 and V is TRBV11-2, with D possibly TRBD1 on 5 matching bases. V was pared by 7 bases and J by 1 base, with 13 bases between. The CDR3 spans 14 residues. Germline V gives CDR1 SGHAT, CDR2 FQNNGV. The CDR3 nucleotides read TGTGCCAGCACCATCGCAGGGTTCCAAGAGACCCAGTACTTC. Protein sequence: CASTIAGFQETQYF.

This sequence joins TRBV2 and TRBJ1-4, with D perhaps matching TRBD1 (6 bases). The CDR3 has 12 residues. Per germline, CDR1 SNHLY and CDR2 FYNNEI. The ends were cut back, 7 bases at V and 7 bases at J, with 10 bases in the middle. CDR3 bases: TGTGCCAGCATACTACAGGGTGAAAAACTGTTTTTT. This codes for CASILQGEKLFF.

V gene TRBV7-9 combines with J gene TRBJ1-5; D not resolved. The V gene's germline CDR1 is SEHNR and CDR2 FQNEAQ (reference sequence). V shed 5 bases and J shed 5 bases, with 10 bases lying between them. The CDR3 sequence is 13 residues long. CDR3 sequence (DNA): TGTGCCAGCAGCCTACCTTTGGATCAGCCCCAGCATTTT. It yields the protein CASSLPLDQPQHF.

This chain joins TRBV9 and TRBJ1-1, with D unresolved. Per germline, CDR1 SGDLS and CDR2 YYNGEE. CDR3 length: 14 amino acids. The ends were cut back, 4 bases at V and 7 bases at J, with 17 bases in the middle. CDR3 amino acids: CASSLGSTPLEAFF. As DNA, the CDR3 is TGTGCCAGCAGCCTGGGCAGTACCCCTCTTGAAGCTTTCTTT.

The rearrangement uses TRBV5-1 and TRBJ2-3; 10 bases align to TRBD2. Germline V gives CDR1 SGHRS, CDR2 YFSETQ. V was pared by 1 base and J by 3 bases, with 2 bases of the junction left unmatched. The CDR3 is 15 residues long. CDR3 coding DNA: TGCGCCAGCAGCTTGTCTAGCGGGAGAACAGATACGCAGTATTTT. It is translated as CASSLSSGRTDTQYF.

The chain has TRBV9 and TRBJ2-1; possibly TRBD2 for D (7 bases). The CDR3 covers 15 residues. V shed 8 bases and J shed 5 bases, with 20 bases lying between them. Germline lookup yields CDR1 SGDLS and CDR2 YYNGEE. The CDR3 DNA is TGTGCCAGTCAGGTGGGGGGGGCCGGGAACAATGAGCAGTTCTTC. Translation: CASQVGGAGNNEQFF.

The genes are TRBV3-1 (or the pseudogene TRBV3-2) and TRBJ1-2, with D hard to call. V was cut by 4 bases and J by 4 bases, with 16 bases left in between. The CDR3 is 15 amino acids. The germline gives CDR1 LGHDT, CDR2 YNNKEL (reference sequence). CDR3 nucleotide sequence: TGTGCCAGCAGCCCACCTCCCCACTCCACCTATGGCTACACCTTC. This gives the protein CASSPPPHSTYGYTF.